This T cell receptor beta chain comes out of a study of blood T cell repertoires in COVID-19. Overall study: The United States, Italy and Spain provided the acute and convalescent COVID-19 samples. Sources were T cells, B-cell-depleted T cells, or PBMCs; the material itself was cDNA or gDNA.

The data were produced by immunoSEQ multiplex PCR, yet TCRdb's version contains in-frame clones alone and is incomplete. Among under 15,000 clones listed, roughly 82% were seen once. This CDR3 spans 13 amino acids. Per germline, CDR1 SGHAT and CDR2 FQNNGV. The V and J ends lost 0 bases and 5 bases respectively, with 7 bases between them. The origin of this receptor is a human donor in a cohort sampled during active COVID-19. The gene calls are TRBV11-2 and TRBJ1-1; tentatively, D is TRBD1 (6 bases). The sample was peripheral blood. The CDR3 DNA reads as TGTGCCAGCAGCTTAGAGAGGGGGACTGAAGCTTTCTTT. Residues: CASSLERGTEAFF.